The sequence of this T cell receptor (beta chain) was determined in a study of cytomegalovirus exposure and HLA in healthy donors (dated by TCRdb to the late 2010s). About the full investigation: An earlier analysis of roughly 570 of the donors reported approximately 260 Gb of sequence data and 95 million to 140 million unique TCR beta sequences obtained from about 179 million T cells. HLA typing included class I and class II loci at four-digit resolution. Donor age, sex, ethnicity and CMV serostatus were compiled alongside the repertoire data. The T cell repertoires of several hundred subjects were profiled by immunosequencing and related to cytomegalovirus serostatus. High-throughput TCR immunosequencing, statistical association of individual TCRs with disease status, and machine learning were combined to predict cytomegalovirus infection status. Because of strong linkage in the cohort, roughly five DR-DQ haplotypes were treated as single units for association and clustering. Among about 390 genotyped donors of the cohort, an average of approximately 240,000 unique TCR beta nucleotide sequences were sequenced per donor, roughly 20% of them non-productive. The later analysis used no new phenotypic data to find candidate immune exposures, relying instead on TCR beta sequences and their occurrence across donors. A later analysis re-analyzed previously published TCR beta repertoires from roughly 600 donors and added high-resolution HLA genotyping to study TCR occurrence patterns. Typing coverage varied by locus: about 629-640 donors for A, B, C, DRB1 and DQB1; about 520 for DQA1; approximately 570 for DPA1; roughly 450 for DPB1. In a later genetic analysis, genome-wide SNP genotypes for about 55% of the 666 donors were used, and that subset was treated as a discovery cohort. In addition to the first cohort of about 650 subjects, a separate validation cohort of around 110 different subjects was used. In an earlier analysis of 587 of the donors, high-throughput TCR beta sequencing was used to judge whether each TCR beta V gene segment behaved as functional or pseudogenic. All discovery cohort repertoires had been generated on a single sequencing platform. The study aimed to test whether signatures of past pathogen exposure could be identified by cataloging public T cell receptors. About 320 gigabases of sequencing data and approximately 84 million unique TCR sequences were included in an early release covering 550 to 650 HLA-typed donors. Of the 398 genotyped donors, roughly 85% fell in the genetic ancestry cluster associated with self-reported Caucasian donors.

Beyond this particular receptor, the publication reports: In a later analysis, most CMV-associated TCR beta chains were found to appear HLA-restricted, with HLA associations seemingly driven largely by CMV exposure. The cohort was sequenced for TCR beta chains only, and without alpha or paired-chain data the features that could be detected were limited. Presence/absence analyses assumed roughly uniform sequencing depth across donors, an assumption that may not hold. Specific HLA alleles were associated with 16,951 TCR beta sequences at a false discovery rate of 0.05 in a later analysis. Because counts were too low, seventeen rarely observed V segments, including chromosome 9 orphons, were excluded from the earlier analysis of under 650 of the donors. Because the 87-base-pair reads could not distinguish some IMGT-functional V segments, including TRBV6-2 and TRBV6-3, those segments were excluded. A group of highly shared sequence variants was considered likely to be a technical artifact of the sequencing pipeline. In vitro tests confirmed that a few of the cytomegalovirus-associated TCR beta chains recognize cytomegalovirus antigens. A later genetic analysis reported fewer N-insertions in productive TCRs among donors in an Asian-associated ancestry cluster than the 666-donor mean. The authors suggested that the approach could potentially be extended to other disease states and immunological phenotypes. The classifier was reported to diagnose cytomegalovirus status with high specificity and sensitivity in both the original cohort and the validation cohort. A further reported finding was that TCR beta sequences accurately predicted the HLA-A and HLA-B alleles for most subjects in the first cohort. When HLA alleles, especially DR and DQ, strongly co-occurred, attributing TCR associations to individual alleles was difficult. In an earlier analysis of approximately 600 of the donors, most TCR beta V segments were observed in productive rearrangements about 87% or about 30% of the time, broadly matching IMGT annotations. In a later analysis, HLA-associated TCR beta chains showed more clonal expansion and lower generation probabilities than non-associated chains that were equally common. In a later genetic analysis, a missense DCLRE1C variant was associated with V-gene and J-gene trimming of TCR beta chains, and the association was replicated in an independent cohort. Linkage disequilibrium might explain the correlated functional status among segregating V segments, but an unknown experimental factor could not be excluded. HLA typing was unavailable for some donors at each locus, so association tests used only the typed subset. A later analysis found that TCR association rates varied across HLA loci, with DRB1 alleles showing the most associated TCRs and HLA-C alleles the fewest. Most TCR sequences were seen in very few donors, while some public TCRs were found in many individuals. For the cohort, immune exposure information was limited to CMV serostatus. In the study, 164 TCR beta chains were listed as associated with cytomegalovirus. According to a later analysis, parvovirus B19, influenza, CMV and Epstein-Barr virus appeared linked to several top co-occurrence clusters.

The cohort comprised around 700 healthy bone marrow donors. All cohort members were sampled while nominally healthy, although unrecorded immune exposures were likely present. The donor tested CMV seronegative and was one of the 352 seronegative cohort members. Each donor provided a peripheral blood sample, and peripheral blood mononuclear cells were used for TCR beta sequencing. Genomic DNA was extracted from the blood cell samples with the Qiagen DNeasy Blood Extraction Kit. Worth noting for this clone: Its cognate antigen has yet to be identified. Base quality data are lacking; no much larger clone is found one base away.

Library construction relied on the immunoSEQ multiplex PCR assay. The multiplex PCR relied on a mix of 60 forward primers for TCR Vbeta segments and 13 reverse primers for TCR Jbeta segments. A multiplex PCR assay on genomic DNA amplified the CDR3 region of rearranged TCR beta genes. The amplified TCR beta libraries were sequenced on the Illumina HiSeq System as 87-base-pair reads. Concerning the study's data processing: In a later analysis, 77 million or so unique TCR beta chains were counted across the roughly 700 repertoires, and roughly 11 million of these chains were shared by at least two donors. Raw reads were error-corrected and collapsed into unique sequences with a nearest-neighbor algorithm that merged closely related sequences to remove PCR and sequencing errors. CDR3 sequences were aligned to IMGT reference sequences to assign V, D and J gene segments. For a sequence to be retained, at least a six-nucleotide match to both a V gene segment and a J gene segment was required. Rearrangements were called productive when the CDR3 lacked stop codons and stayed in frame with V and J; all others were non-productive. Following IMGT convention, CDR3 was defined as the stretch from the second conserved V-encoded cysteine up to the conserved J-encoded phenylalanine. Sequences without an unambiguous match to a single V gene segment were excluded from the earlier analysis of several hundred of the donors. In an earlier analysis of 500 to 750 of the donors, V segments were called functional above 56.7% productive rearrangements and were called segregating when the between-donor standard deviation exceeded 5%. To diagnose cytomegalovirus status from the catalog of TCR beta chain sequences, a statistical classification framework was built. V and J gene assignment, in a later analysis, came from comparing TCR nucleotide sequences with IMGT/GENE-DB human TR gene sequences. The TCRdist pipeline was used in a later analysis to assign CDR3 sequences and most-parsimonious VDJ recombination scenarios. In a later analysis, each TCR beta chain was defined by its CDR3 amino acid sequence together with its V-gene family, and reads lacking a unique V-gene family were excluded. As a way to deal with suspected cross-contamination and a sequencing artifact, a later analysis dropped 640 or so nucleotide sequences that were highly shared and had low generation probability. In a later analysis, a clonal expansion index was calculated for each public chain from normalized within-repertoire ranks of inferred template counts. In a later analysis, generation probabilities were computed using a VDJ recombination model fitted to out-of-frame rearrangements, and the results were checked against IGoR. Hypergeometric tests were used in a later analysis to score TCR-TCR, TCR-HLA and TCR-CMV co-occurrence, with a repertoire-size bias correction applied to the TCR pairs. False discovery rates were estimated in a later analysis by permuting HLA or CMV assignments 20 times. In a later analysis, co-occurring TCRs were grouped using DBSCAN, and TCRdist sequence similarity was added for clustering within HLA-allele-positive subsets. For co-occurrence clustering, repertoires with fewer than 30,000 or more than 120,000 public chains were excluded, along with 5 or 6 repertoires with anomalous nucleotide sharing. In its TCRdb copy, this immuneACCESS table keeps in-frame sequences only and misses some clones. Where compared with another copy, unresolved V genes explain less than half of these, and the others have no known cause. V, J and clone size reflect that table, while D and trimming were determined from the DNA. The sample has about 140,000 clones on record, about 80% of them singletons. In total, the top ten clones hold approximately 14% of the sample.

The germline V gene encodes CDR1 SEHNR and CDR2 FQNEAQ (reference sequence). From its cysteine to its phenylalanine, the CDR3 spans 19 amino acids. Solely the CDR3 DNA is kept, with 57 bases framed from the first base. Trimming accounts for 1 base at V and 8 bases at J, while the number of junction bases matched to no gene is 15. The V and J segments used are TRBV7-9 and TRBJ2-1, and 12 junctional nucleotides match TRBD2. The source is a woman in her forties in good health and CMV-seronegative. Sequencing was done on a sample of PBMCs. The CDR3 is CASSLGALAGGAQSDEQFF. In nucleotides, the sequence is TGTGCCAGCAGCTTAGGGGCGCTAGCGGGGGGGGCACAGTCCGATGAGCAGTTCTTC.